The 6 T cell receptor beta chains in this list originate from one sample, sequenced in a study of blood T cell repertoires in COVID-19. Some clones are missing from TCRdb's copy, which holds only in-frame ones; the method was immunoSEQ multiplex PCR. Of some 230,000 clones in the sample, about 86% were seen once. The sample consisted of peripheral blood. These receptor sequences come from a woman aged 25 to 45 who had recovered from COVID-19.

The chain joins TRBV27 to TRBJ1-6; a weak D match, TRBD1 (5 bases). The V gene lost 6 bases and the J gene lost 4 bases, with 16 bases spanning the gap. The germline CDR1 and CDR2 sequences are MNHEY and SMNVEV (reference sequence). The CDR3 has 16 residues. CDR3 sequence (DNA): TGTGCCAGCAGGGACGCAGGGTCCGGGTATAATTCACCCCTCCACTTT. It encodes CASRDAGSGYNSPLHF.

The chain employs TRBV6-4 and TRBJ2-1; 11 positions match TRBD1. This CDR3 has 16 amino acids. Germline CDR1 reads MRHNA; CDR2 reads SNTAGT. The V gene end was trimmed by 2 bases and the J gene end by 3 bases; junction bases not matched to a gene: 3. Here the CDR3 DNA reads TGTGCCAGCAGTGACCGTGGGACAGGGGGCTACAATGAGCAGTTCTTC. As protein: CASSDRGTGGYNEQFF.

The chain recombines TRBV25-1 with TRBJ2-1; D is possibly TRBD2 (5 bases). Germline CDR1 is MGHDK and CDR2 is SYGVNS. The CDR3 runs 14 residues. The V end was cut by 5 bases, the J end by 5 bases, with 13 bases between. CDR3 DNA: TGTGCCAGCAGTTTACGAGGGTACGACAATGAGCAGTTCTTC. Protein sequence: CASSLRGYDNEQFF.

The J gene is TRBJ2-7, the V gene TRBV2, with 7 bases that match TRBD2. The CDR3 has 12 residues. The trim removed 8 bases at V and 2 bases at J, leaving 3 bases unmatched. Germline CDR1 SNHLY, CDR2 FYNNEI. In DNA form, the CDR3 reads TGTGCCAGCGGGCTAGCGGCCTACGAGCAGTACTTC. As protein: CASGLAAYEQYF.

The chain is built from TRBV28 and TRBJ2-2; TRBD1 might be the D (5 bases). The germline gives CDR1 MDHEN, CDR2 SYDVKM. This CDR3 is 13 amino acids long. V was shortened by 7 bases and J by 1 base, with 7 bases between the two germline ends. CDR3 protein: CASITGNTGELFF. DNA for the CDR3: TGTGCCAGCATAACAGGGAACACCGGGGAGCTGTTTTTT.

The gene calls are TRBV10-3 and TRBJ1-2, with a tentative D call TRBD1 (6 bases). CDR1 ENHRY and CDR2 SYGVKD come from the germline V gene. Between the trimmed V and J ends, which lost 8 bases and 4 bases, there was a span of 14 bases. The CDR3 contains 13 residues. The CDR3 DNA sequence: TGTGCCATCTGGACTGTGGGGGCCTATGGCTACACCTTC. Protein product: CAIWTVGAYGYTF.